Presented here are 21 T cell receptor beta chains from one specimen sequenced in a study of T cells in Graves' hyperthyroidism and ophthalmopathy. TCR beta CDR3 regions were amplified from RNA transcripts. Using the HTBI primer set, a first-round RT-PCR was run on the TCR CDR3. TCRdb reanalysed the multiplex PCR reads using MiXCR and keeps one entry per CDR3 protein. The sample holds 500,000 to 750,000 distinct CDR3 sequences; about 45% are singletons and the top ten take roughly 8.2%. Input material: peripheral blood or thyroid tissue (not recorded which). These receptor sequences come from a woman aged 18-29 years with Graves' hyperthyroidism.

This clonotype was picked up many times. The genes are TRBV20-1 and TRBJ2-7; weak D call: TRBD2 (8 bases). The germline gives CDR1 DFQATT, CDR2 SNEGSKA (reference sequence). There are 17 residues in the CDR3. Trimming cost V 2 bases and J 0 bases, with 20 bases left between them. The CDR3 DNA sequence: TGCAGTGCTAGAACGGGGGGGTTGGCAGGGGGCTCCTACGAGCAGTACTTC. Protein: CSARTGGLAGGSYEQYF.

This clonotype was seen repeatedly, ten times or more. The V and J genes are TRBV3-1 and TRBJ1-1; D might be TRBD1 (5 bases). This CDR3 spans 14 amino acids. The germline gives CDR1 LGHDT, CDR2 YNNKEL (reference sequence). V shed 3 bases and J shed 1 base, with 9 bases lying between them. The CDR3 region is CASSHRTPNTEAFF. The CDR3 nucleotides read TGTGCCAGCAGCCATAGGACACCGAACACTGAAGCTTTCTTT.

The rearrangement uses TRBV7-9 and TRBJ1-2; 9 nucleotides line up with TRBD1. V trimming: 3 bases; J trimming: 3 bases; junction bases outside the gene matches: 2. CDR3 length: 14 residues. CDR1 SEHNR and CDR2 FQNEAQ come from the germline V gene (reference sequence). The CDR3 region is CASSFRTGDYGYTF. The CDR3 DNA follows: TGTGCCAGCAGCTTTCGGACAGGGGACTATGGCTACACCTTC.

The chain joins TRBV10-3 to TRBJ1-2; D may be TRBD1 (5 bases). V was clipped by 0 bases and J by 0 bases, with 17 bases between them. Per germline, CDR1 ENHRY and CDR2 SYGVKD. The CDR3 extends over 18 amino acids. The CDR3 nucleotides read TGTGCCATCAGTGAGTCCGTGGACTCAGGGAAGGCTAACTATGGCTACACCTTC. Translating gives CAISESVDSGKANYGYTF.

This clonotype was seen only a few times. The chain employs TRBV6-6 and TRBJ2-7, with D unresolved. V lost 5 bases and J 0 bases, leaving 8 bases between the germline ends. This CDR3 contains 13 residues. Germline CDR1 MNHNY, CDR2 SVGAGI (reference sequence). The CDR3 loop reads CASSEPDSYEQYF. Here the CDR3 DNA reads TGTGCCAGCAGTGAGCCTGACTCCTACGAGCAGTACTTC.

This clonotype was picked up one time. The rearrangement uses TRBV7-4 and TRBJ1-5; no clear D. Trimming took off 7 bases at V and 4 bases at J, with 14 bases between the two ends. The CDR3 is made up of 14 amino acids. Germline V gene sequence: CDR1 SGHVT, CDR2 SQSDAQ. CDR3 bases: TGTGCCAGCACTCGGACTAGCGGGAATCAGCCCCAGCATTTT. Protein sequence: CASTRTSGNQPQHF.

This clonotype showed up many times. This sequence joins TRBV6-1 and TRBJ2-7; 10 bases are a match to TRBD1. The CDR3 length is 15 residues. With 4 bases clipped from V and 3 bases from J, the junction kept 6 bases outside the gene matches. Looked up from germline, CDR1 is MNHNS and CDR2 is SASEGT. The CDR3 region is CASSVGQGIYYEQYF. The CDR3 DNA follows: TGTGCCAGCAGTGTGGGACAGGGGATCTACTACGAGCAGTACTTC.

Concerning this clonotype itself: A read error may explain this, as a much larger clone is one base away. V usage is TRBV19 and J usage is TRBJ2-2, with 9 positions matching TRBD1. CDR1 and CDR2 (germline): LNHDA, SQIVND (reference sequence). The CDR3 length is 16 residues. In DNA, the CDR3 is TGTGTCAGTAGTCGCTTGTGGACAGGGGACACCGGGGAGCTGTTTTTT. It is translated as CVSSRLWTGDTGELFF. The whole variable domain, filled in from reference TRBV19 and TRBJ2-2, reads DGGITQSPKYLFRKEGQNVTLSCEQNLNHDAMYWYRQDPGQGLRLIYYSQIVNDFQKGDIAEGYSVSREKKESFPLTVTSAQKNPTAFYLCVSSRLWTGDTGELFFGEGSRLTVL.

Many counts were recorded for this clonotype. V gene TRBV7-9 combines with J gene TRBJ1-2, with D perhaps matching TRBD1 (5 bases). Germline loops: CDR1 SEHNR, CDR2 FQNEAQ (reference sequence). Trimming removed 3 bases at V and 2 bases at J, with 13 bases between. The CDR3 runs to 15 residues. CDR3 coding DNA: TGTGCCAGCAGCTTGTATCCCGGGACCAACTATGGCTACACCTTC. Amino acid sequence: CASSLYPGTNYGYTF. The complete variable domain, with remaining parts taken from reference TRBV7-9 and TRBJ1-2, reads DTGVSQNPRHKITKRGQNVTFRCDPISEHNRLYWYRQTLGQGPEFLTYFQNEAQLEKSRLLSDRFSAERPKGSFSTLEIQRTEQGDSAMYLCASSLYPGTNYGYTFGSGTRLTVV.

The chain has TRBV18 and TRBJ1-1, with D hard to call. With 3 bases removed from V and 9 bases from J, the gap between germline ends came to 14 bases. Germline lookup yields CDR1 KGHSH and CDR2 LQKENI. This CDR3 spans 13 amino acids. The CDR3 nucleotides read TGTGCCAGCTCACCCCAACAGCCCACCAAAGCTTTCTTT. It translates to CASSPQQPTKAFF.

As to this clonotype: The junction does not match germline at one end; this may be a read error. This chain uses TRBV11-1 with TRBJ1-1; weak D call: TRBD1 (5 bases). This CDR3 has 13 amino acids. CDR1 SGHAT and CDR2 FQDESV come from the germline V gene (reference sequence). The CDR3 loop is CASSQGVNNEAFF. The DNA for the CDR3 is TGTGCCAGCAGCCAAGGGGTTAACAATGAAGCTTTCTTT.

The rearrangement joins TRBV2 to TRBJ1-5; tentatively, D is TRBD1 (6 bases). V was cut by 2 bases and J by 6 bases, with 8 bases left in between. The CDR3 has 13 amino acids. The germline V gene encodes CDR1 SNHLY and CDR2 FYNNEI. This CDR3 is CASSERGFQPQHF. DNA for the CDR3: TGTGCCAGCAGTGAAAGGGGGTTTCAGCCCCAGCATTTT.

The rearrangement joins TRBV20-1 to TRBJ1-2; 8 bases map to TRBD1. This CDR3 is built from 13 residues. Trimming took 6 bases from V and 7 from J; bases not matched to a gene: 10. CDR1 and CDR2 from the germline V gene are DFQATT and SNEGSKA (reference sequence). CDR3 loop: CSANGQGVPGYTF. The CDR3 bases are TGCAGTGCCAATGGACAGGGCGTCCCTGGCTACACCTTC.

This rearrangement joins TRBV7-6 to TRBJ1-1; tentatively, D is TRBD1 (5 bases). This CDR3 spans 13 amino acids. V was shortened by 6 bases and J by 1 base, with 9 bases between the two germline ends. The germline V gene encodes CDR1 SGHVS and CDR2 FNYEAQ. CDR3 sequence: CASRDSGNTEAFF. The DNA of the CDR3 is TGTGCCAGCAGAGACAGCGGGAACACTGAAGCTTTCTTT.

The J gene is TRBJ2-7, the V gene TRBV29-1, with D possibly matching TRBD2 (6 bases). The CDR3 has 13 residues. Germline CDR1 reads SQVTM; CDR2 reads ANQGSEA. Trimming stripped 8 bases from V and 2 bases from J, with 16 bases between. CDR3 sequence (DNA): TGCAGCTTAGTGGGAGGAGTGGCCTACGAGCAGTACTTC. Translating gives CSLVGGVAYEQYF.

The sample holds a few counts of this clonotype. The rearrangement uses TRBV24-1 and TRBJ2-1; 13 bases match TRBD2. Germline V gene sequence: CDR1 KGHDR, CDR2 SFDVKD. CDR3 length: 15 residues. The V and J ends lost 4 bases and 9 bases, in that order; junction bases with no gene match: 5. The CDR3 spells CATSDRTSGSVEQFF. CDR3 coding DNA: TGTGCCACCAGTGACCGGACTAGCGGGAGCGTTGAGCAGTTCTTC.

This chain joins TRBV7-2 and TRBJ1-6; 12 nucleotides agree with TRBD1. The CDR3 totals 16 residues. The germline gives CDR1 SGHTA, CDR2 FQGNSA. Losses at the gene ends were 3 bases for V and 10 bases for J; bases not matched to a gene: 7. CDR3 amino acids: CASSFLGQGAGSPLHF. The CDR3 region has the DNA TGTGCCAGCAGCTTTCTGGGACAGGGGGCTGGATCACCCCTCCACTTT.

The chain joins TRBV12-3 or TRBV12-4 to TRBJ2-5; D might be TRBD2 (7 bases). The CDR3 loop spans 16 amino acids. The germline V and J ends were trimmed by 3 bases and 0 bases, with 14 bases remaining between them. The CDR3 region is CASSFVGGRDQETQYF. The CDR3, as DNA: TGTGCCAGCAGTTTTGTCGGGGGGCGCGACCAAGAGACCCAGTACTTC.

The V gene is TRBV2, the J gene TRBJ2-7; TRBD1 matches at 9 bases. The CDR3 is made up of 15 amino acids. Germline CDR1 reads SNHLY; CDR2 reads FYNNEI. V lost 4 bases and J lost 2; bases outside the gene matches: 6. The CDR3 DNA sequence: TGTGCCAGCAGTGGACAGGGGGGGCAACCCTACGAGCAGTACTTC. Its translation: CASSGQGGQPYEQYF.

Ten or more counts support this clonotype. The rearrangement joins TRBV5-1 to TRBJ2-7; D not resolved. Trimming cost V 0 bases and J 4 bases, with 11 bases left between them. The germline V gene encodes CDR1 SGHRS and CDR2 YFSETQ. There are 14 residues in the CDR3. The CDR3 DNA reads TGCGCCAGCAGCTTGGGGAACAGTTGGTACGAGCAGTACTTC. It is translated as CASSLGNSWYEQYF.

This clonotype appeared many times. The chain has TRBV7-9 and TRBJ1-3, with D unclear. CDR3 length: 15 residues. The germline V and J ends were trimmed by 0 bases and 0 bases, with 6 bases remaining between them. Germline lookup yields CDR1 SEHNR and CDR2 FQNEAQ (reference sequence). For the CDR3, the DNA is TGTGCCAGCAGCTTAGCGAGTGCCTCTGGAAACACCATATATTTT. Translation gives CASSLASASGNTIYF.